The 6 T cell receptor beta chains below come from one sample, sequenced in a study of T cell repertoires in cytomegalovirus infection. These TCRs' antigens remain unknown. TCRdb recomputed calls from the reads with MiXCR, one row per CDR3 protein. The sample lists roughly 500,000 distinct CDR3 sequences, 33% occurring once. The sample consisted of cultured PBMCs, taken from culture after CMV antigen stimulation. These receptors were obtained from a human donor in good health (CMV status not recorded). Some clones in this sample may be carry-over from other donors' samples.

This rearrangement joins TRBV7-8 to TRBJ2-7; no clear D. Between the trimmed V and J ends, which lost 1 base and 0 bases, there was a span of 4 bases. The CDR3 runs to 13 residues. Germline values: CDR1 SGHVS, CDR2 FQNEAQ. The chain's CDR3 is CASSLEDSYEQYV. For the CDR3, the DNA is TGTGCCAGCAGCTTAGAGGACTCCTACGAGCAGTACGTC.

CDR3 DNA: TGTGCCAGCAGCTTAACATTGCCAGGGGTTGGCTATGGCTACACCTTC. Its translation: CASSLTLPGVGYGYTF. The V call is TRBV7-2, the J call TRBJ1-2; perhaps TRBD1 as D (6 bases). The CDR3 runs 16 residues. Germline CDR1 and CDR2: SGHTA and FQGNSA. Trimming removed 2 bases at V and 4 bases at J, with 17 bases between. Full variable domain (rest looked up from reference TRBV7-2 and TRBJ1-2): GAGVSQSPSNKVTEKGKDVELRCDPISGHTALYWYRQSLGQGLEFLIYFQGNSAPDKSGLPSDRFSAERTGGSVSTLTIQRTQQEDSAVYLCASSLTLPGVGYGYTFGSGTRLTVV.

This clonotype showed up many times. The chain couples TRBV28 to TRBJ2-7, with TRBD1 matching over 8 bases. The CDR3 has 15 amino acids. CDR1 MDHEN and CDR2 SYDVKM come from the germline V gene. V lost 4 bases, J lost 0 bases, and 5 bases stayed unmatched. The CDR3: CASSSWTGSSYEQYF. The CDR3 region has the DNA TGTGCCAGCAGTTCCTGGACAGGGAGCTCCTACGAGCAGTACTTC.

This clonotype has a handful of counts. The chain joins TRBV10-3 to TRBJ2-1, with TRBD2 matching 13 bases. CDR1 and CDR2 (germline): ENHRY, SYGVKD. J gave up 10 bases and V 5 bases, and 2 bases lay outside the gene matches. The CDR3 covers 13 residues. The CDR3 region is CAISTGLAGEQFF. CDR3 sequence (DNA): TGTGCCATCAGTACGGGACTAGCGGGAGAGCAGTTCTTC.

Turning to this clonotype: One end of the junction fails to match germline, which may point to a read error. V usage is TRBV7-2 and J usage is TRBJ2-1, with a tentative D call TRBD2 (7 bases). Germline V lookup: CDR1 SGHTA, CDR2 FQGNSA. The CDR3 contains 16 residues. The CDR3 is CVSSLIIWGGSNEQFF. The CDR3 bases are TGTGTCAGCAGCTTAATCATTTGGGGGGGCAGCAATGAGCAGTTCTTC.

The chain recombines TRBV7-9 with TRBJ2-1; tentative D call: TRBD2 (6 bases). CDR3 length equals 16 residues. CDR1 and CDR2 (germline): SEHNR, FQNEAQ (reference sequence). Trimming took off 5 bases at V and 3 bases at J, with 17 bases between the two ends. The CDR3 sequence: CASSPFSGLSYNEQFF. CDR3 DNA: TGTGCCAGCAGCCCCTTTAGCGGACTCAGCTACAATGAGCAGTTCTTC. Together with reference TRBV7-9 and TRBJ2-1, the CDR3 gives the full variable domain: DTGVSQNPRHKITKRGQNVTFRCDPISEHNRLYWYRQTLGQGPEFLTYFQNEAQLEKSRLLSDRFSAERPKGSFSTLEIQRTEQGDSAMYLCASSPFSGLSYNEQFFGPGTRLTVL.